Shown below are 31 T cell receptor beta chains from a single sample sequenced in a study of shared clonotypes between healthy human individuals. Only in-frame clones appear in the TCRdb table, and some are missing; sequencing was by immunoSEQ multiplex PCR. The table includes under 650,000 clones, 90% to 96% detected once. Specimen: naive CD4+ T cells sorted from blood. Subset denoted: CD45RA+ positively selected. The receptors come from a woman in her 30s in good health.

The V and J genes are TRBV5-1 and TRBJ2-1, with 14 positions matching TRBD2. V shed 0 bases and J 5 bases; nucleotides not matched to a gene: 7. This CDR3 is 18 amino acids long. Looked up from germline, CDR1 is SGHRS and CDR2 is YFSETQ. For the CDR3, the DNA is TGCGCCAGCAGCTTGGACGTACCGGGACTAGCGGGAGACAATGAGCAGTTCTTC. It yields the protein CASSLDVPGLAGDNEQFF.

This chain uses TRBV4-1 with TRBJ1-4; D is ambiguous. Germline V gene sequence: CDR1 MGHRA, CDR2 YSYEKL. The CDR3 loop spans 14 amino acids. The ends were cut back, 1 base at V and 7 bases at J, with 10 bases in the middle. The CDR3 spells CASSQGHQLEKLFF. The CDR3 DNA is TGCGCCAGCAGCCAAGGCCATCAGCTTGAAAAACTGTTTTTT.

CDR3 nucleotides: TGCGCCAGCAGCAGACAGCCTAGCGGGAGGGAGTACGAGCAGTACTTC. The encoded protein is CASSRQPSGREYEQYF. The gene calls are TRBV5-1 and TRBJ2-7; the match to TRBD2 covers 12 bases. The CDR3 runs to 16 residues. The germline gives CDR1 SGHRS, CDR2 YFSETQ. V gave up 4 bases and J gave up 4 bases; unmatched junction bases: 9.

V and J are TRBV13 and TRBJ2-5; the match to TRBD2 covers 8 bases. The J call may be incorrect, as the DNA end agrees better with TRBJ2-7. CDR1 and CDR2 (germline): PRHDT, FYEKMQ (reference sequence). The CDR3 sequence is 17 residues long. The CDR3: CASSLTKLAGTSYEQYF. The DNA of the CDR3 is TGTGCCAGCAGCTTAACTAAGTTAGCGGGAACTAGCTACGAGCAGTACTTC.

The V and J genes are TRBV27 and TRBJ2-7; D is perhaps TRBD1 or TRBD2 (7 bases each). Germline loops: CDR1 MNHEY, CDR2 SMNVEV (reference sequence). The CDR3 sequence is 15 residues long. V lost 6 bases and J 3 bases, leaving 18 bases between the germline ends. The CDR3 DNA reads as TGTGCCAGCAGCCCTAGGGGCAGGGGGGGCTACGAGCAGTACTTC. Amino acids: CASSPRGRGGYEQYF.

This clone was recorded only once. This sequence joins TRBV7-9 and TRBJ1-5; D is uncertain. V lost 5 bases and J 7 bases, leaving 18 bases between the germline ends. Germline CDR1 is SEHNR and CDR2 is FQNEAQ (reference sequence). The CDR3 has 15 amino acids. Here the CDR3 DNA reads TGTGCCAGCAGCCAAGAAGGCGAGGCGCGGCAGCCCCAGCATTTT. Residues: CASSQEGEARQPQHF.

This rearrangement joins TRBV28 to TRBJ2-5; D uncertain. The closer fit of TRBJ2-7 to the DNA end suggests the J call may be wrong. Germline V CDR1 and CDR2: MDHEN, SYDVKM. This CDR3 has 14 amino acids. This CDR3 reads CASRPTQTSGEQYF. In DNA, the CDR3 is TGTGCCAGCAGACCGACTCAAACGTCGGGCGAGCAGTACTTC.

The chain joins TRBV4-1 to TRBJ1-5; no firm D call. The V gene lost 2 bases and the J gene lost 0 bases, with 8 bases spanning the gap. The CDR3 totals 15 residues. The germline V gene encodes CDR1 MGHRA and CDR2 YSYEKL. The CDR3 bases are TGCGCCAGCAGCCAAAACGGCCTTAGCAATCAGCCCCAGCATTTT. Its protein product is CASSQNGLSNQPQHF.

This chain uses TRBV7-6 with TRBJ2-1; 10 bases are shared with TRBD2. The CDR3 runs to 16 residues. The junction had 7 bases not matched to a gene; V was cut back by 4 bases and J by 4 bases. CDR1 and CDR2 from the germline V gene are SGHVS and FNYEAQ. The CDR3 protein is CASSSISGRSYNEQFF. In DNA, the CDR3 is TGTGCCAGCAGCTCAATTAGCGGGAGGTCTTACAATGAGCAGTTCTTC.

The V gene is TRBV4-1, the J gene TRBJ2-1; tentative D call: TRBD1 (6 bases). The CDR3 spans 16 residues. Germline values: CDR1 MGHRA, CDR2 YSYEKL. V dropped 4 bases and J dropped 0 bases, with 13 bases sitting between them. CDR3 sequence reads: CASSLPTGSSYNEQFF. In DNA form, the CDR3 reads TGCGCCAGCAGCCTTCCTACAGGGAGCTCCTACAATGAGCAGTTCTTC.

The DNA of the CDR3 is TGTGCCAGCAGCTTCCTAGCGAGCACAGATACGCAGTATTTT. Protein: CASSFLASTDTQYF. The chain employs TRBV11-2 and TRBJ2-3; D may be TRBD2 (6 bases). Looked up from germline, CDR1 is SGHAT and CDR2 is FQNNGV. The germline V and J ends were trimmed by 3 bases and 0 bases, with 7 bases remaining between them. CDR3 size: 14 residues.

Only one count was recorded for this clone. V gene TRBV28 combines with J gene TRBJ2-7, with D perhaps TRBD2 (6 bases). V lost 8 bases, J lost 6 bases, and 11 bases lay in between. Germline assignment: CDR1 MDHEN and CDR2 SYDVKM. The CDR3 has 11 residues. The CDR3 here is CASRRALEQYF. The CDR3 coding sequence is TGTGCCAGCCGGAGGGCGCTCGAGCAGTACTTC.

The chain has TRBV28 and TRBJ2-1, with a possible D match to TRBD2 (6 bases). Per germline, CDR1 MDHEN and CDR2 SYDVKM. Trimming pared 1 base from V and 4 bases from J, leaving 11 bases between. The CDR3 sequence is 15 residues long. CDR3 loop: CASSLLGLSYNEQFF. CDR3 sequence (DNA): TGTGCCAGCAGTTTATTAGGACTATCTTACAATGAGCAGTTCTTC.

The gene calls are TRBV18 and TRBJ2-3; D ambiguous. Germline V lookup: CDR1 KGHSH, CDR2 LQKENI. The germline V and J ends were trimmed by 4 bases and 2 bases, with 16 bases remaining between them. CDR3 length: 16 amino acids. CDR3 protein: CASSRASYSNTDTQYF. The CDR3 bases are TGTGCCAGCTCACGAGCTTCCTACTCCAACACAGATACGCAGTATTTT.

The chain employs TRBV27 and TRBJ2-7, with 7 bases fitting TRBD2. There are 14 residues in the CDR3. Germline V gives CDR1 MNHEY, CDR2 SMNVEV (reference sequence). V was clipped by 10 bases and J by 3 bases; unmatched bases: 12. CDR3 amino acids: CATLRTGGSYEQYF. The CDR3 DNA is TGTGCCACCCTCAGGACTGGCGGGAGCTACGAGCAGTACTTC.

The V call is TRBV28, the J call TRBJ2-7; D not resolved. CDR1 MDHEN and CDR2 SYDVKM come from the germline V gene. CDR3 length: 14 amino acids. Trimming cost V 8 bases and J 2 bases, with 16 bases left between them. The CDR3, as DNA: TGTGCCAGCGTTCCCGGGCAGCTCCCCTACGAGCAGTACTTC. Translating gives CASVPGQLPYEQYF.

The chain joins TRBV29-1 to TRBJ1-3, with D possibly being TRBD1 (5 bases). The V end was cut by 2 bases, the J end by 0 bases, with 14 bases between. CDR1 SQVTM and CDR2 ANQGSEA come from the germline V gene. The CDR3 has 16 amino acids. The CDR3 nucleotides are TGCAGCGTTGAACGACGGGACGGCGTCTCTGGAAACACCATATATTTT. It codes for CSVERRDGVSGNTIYF.

The J gene is TRBJ2-3, the V gene TRBV29-1; a weak D match, TRBD2 (6 bases). Trimming left V 6 bases short and J 7 bases short, with 20 bases between. The CDR3 runs to 14 residues. The germline V gene has CDR1 SQVTM and CDR2 ANQGSEA. DNA for the CDR3: TGCAGCGTGCTTGGGGGAGGTAAAGTGCATACGCAGTATTTT. Translating gives CSVLGGGKVHTQYF.

This chain connects TRBV5-1 to TRBJ2-5; 11 positions match TRBD2. After removal of 1 base from V and 2 bases from J, the junction contained 1 base not matched to a gene. The CDR3 sequence is 15 residues long. Germline CDR1 and CDR2: SGHRS and YFSETQ. This CDR3 reads CASSLRLAGQETQYF. CDR3 DNA sequence: TGCGCCAGCAGCTTGAGACTAGCGGGGCAAGAGACCCAGTACTTC. Full variable domain (missing parts from reference TRBV5-1 and TRBJ2-5): KAGVTQTPRYLIKTRGQQVTLSCSPISGHRSVSWYQQTPGQGLQFLFEYFSETQRNKGNFPGRFSGRQFSNSRSEMNVSTLELGDSALYLCASSLRLAGQETQYFGPGTRLLVL.

This chain uses TRBV4-2 with TRBJ2-3; 11 positions agree with TRBD2. CDR1 LGHNA and CDR2 YNFKEQ come from the germline V gene. This CDR3 has 19 residues. J was trimmed by 1 base and V by 0 bases; bases with no gene match: 9. CDR3 protein: CASSQDFFGTSGRTDTQYF. CDR3 bases: TGTGCCAGCAGCCAAGATTTCTTCGGGACTAGCGGACGCACAGATACGCAGTATTTT.

This clone has just a few counts. The rearrangement links TRBV11-2 to TRBJ1-1; D is undetermined. This CDR3 contains 14 residues. Trimming removed 1 base at V and 1 base at J, with 7 bases between. CDR1 is SGHAT and CDR2 is FQNNGV in the germline V gene. DNA for the CDR3: TGTGCCAGCAGCTTAGTCTCAGGGAACACTGAAGCTTTCTTT. This gives the protein CASSLVSGNTEAFF.

Only one count was recorded for this clone. The rearrangement links TRBV5-4 to TRBJ2-1; TRBD2 matches 15 bases. Germline V gene sequence: CDR1 SGHNT, CDR2 YYREEE (reference sequence). J gave up 9 bases and V 6 bases, and 13 bases lay outside the gene matches. CDR3 length equals 17 residues. In nucleotides, the CDR3 is TGTGCCAGCAACTCGCGGCCGGGACTAGCGGGAGGAGGTGAGCAGTTCTTC. It is translated as CASNSRPGLAGGGEQFF.

This sequence joins TRBV28 and TRBJ2-7; D is possibly TRBD2 (6 bases). The germline CDR1 and CDR2 sequences are MDHEN and SYDVKM. Trimming removed 4 bases at V and 3 bases at J, with 13 bases between. The CDR3 is 14 residues long. CDR3 sequence: CASSSHGRGYEQYF. The CDR3 DNA is TGTGCCAGCAGTTCCCATGGGCGGGGCTACGAGCAGTACTTC.

The chain joins TRBV5-1 to TRBJ2-1; the match to TRBD2 covers 9 bases. CDR1 and CDR2 (germline): SGHRS, YFSETQ. V lost 4 bases and J lost 7; bases outside the gene matches: 9. The CDR3 runs 15 residues. The DNA of the CDR3 is TGCGCCAGCAGCCCCTTTGTAGCGGGAGCTAATGAGCAGTTCTTC. Translating it yields CASSPFVAGANEQFF.

V gene TRBV20-1 combines with J gene TRBJ2-7; D call uncertain. Trimming took 1 base from V and 6 from J, leaving 7 bases between them. The germline gives CDR1 DFQATT, CDR2 SNEGSKA (reference sequence). CDR3 length: 11 residues. The CDR3 sequence is CSARGSREQYF. Here the CDR3 DNA reads TGCAGTGCTAGAGGCTCGCGCGAGCAGTACTTC.

The chain carries TRBV9 and TRBJ2-3; 7 bases are a match to TRBD2. V trimming: 4 bases; J trimming: 0 bases; junction bases outside the gene matches: 20. The CDR3 consists of 20 residues. CDR1 is SGDLS, CDR2 YYNGEE, per germline. DNA of the CDR3: TGTGCCAGCAGCCCCCGGACTAGTAGTTTACCGAGTACTAGCACAGATACGCAGTATTTT. Translation gives CASSPRTSSLPSTSTDTQYF.

The chain employs TRBV18 and TRBJ2-7, with TRBD2 matching 7 bases. This CDR3 is 15 amino acids long. The germline V gene encodes CDR1 KGHSH and CDR2 LQKENI. Germline trimming cut 3 bases from V and 0 bases from J; bases unmatched to any gene: 5. CDR3 sequence reads: CASSPRGESSYEQYF. The DNA for the CDR3 is TGTGCCAGCTCACCCCGGGGGGAAAGCTCCTACGAGCAGTACTTC.

The chain has TRBV7-3 and TRBJ2-1, with 9 nucleotides matching TRBD2. The CDR3 loop spans 15 amino acids. Germline values: CDR1 SGHTA, CDR2 FQGTGA. With V trimmed by 4 bases and J by 3 bases, 4 bases remained unmatched. CDR3 loop: CASSYTSGHYNEQFF. The CDR3 DNA is TGTGCCAGCAGCTATACTAGCGGGCACTACAATGAGCAGTTCTTC.

V usage is TRBV10-3 and J usage is TRBJ1-2; TRBD1 matches 7 bases. The germline CDR1 and CDR2 sequences are ENHRY and SYGVKD. The CDR3 is 16 residues long. J was trimmed by 8 bases and V by 6 bases; bases with no gene match: 18. The CDR3 is CAIRWDSGGTPDGYTF. Here the CDR3 DNA reads TGTGCCATCAGGTGGGACAGCGGAGGAACCCCGGACGGCTACACCTTC.

DNA for the CDR3: TGTGCCAGCTCACAGGGGGCAGGCACAGATACGCAGTATTTT. This translates into CASSQGAGTDTQYF. The chain uses TRBV18 and TRBJ2-3, with TRBD1 matching 7 bases. This CDR3 has 14 amino acids. Germline-derived CDR1 and CDR2 are KGHSH and LQKENI. The V gene end was trimmed by 4 bases and the J gene end by 1 base; junction bases not matched to a gene: 2.

This chain connects TRBV19 to TRBJ2-5; 10 nucleotides agree with TRBD2. The J segment lost 4 bases and the V segment lost 2 bases, leaving 1 base of the junction unmatched. Per germline, CDR1 LNHDA and CDR2 SQIVND (reference sequence). This CDR3 contains 14 residues. Written as DNA, the CDR3 is TGTGCCAGTAGTATAAGCGGGGGGGGAGAGACCCAGTACTTC. This encodes CASSISGGGETQYF.